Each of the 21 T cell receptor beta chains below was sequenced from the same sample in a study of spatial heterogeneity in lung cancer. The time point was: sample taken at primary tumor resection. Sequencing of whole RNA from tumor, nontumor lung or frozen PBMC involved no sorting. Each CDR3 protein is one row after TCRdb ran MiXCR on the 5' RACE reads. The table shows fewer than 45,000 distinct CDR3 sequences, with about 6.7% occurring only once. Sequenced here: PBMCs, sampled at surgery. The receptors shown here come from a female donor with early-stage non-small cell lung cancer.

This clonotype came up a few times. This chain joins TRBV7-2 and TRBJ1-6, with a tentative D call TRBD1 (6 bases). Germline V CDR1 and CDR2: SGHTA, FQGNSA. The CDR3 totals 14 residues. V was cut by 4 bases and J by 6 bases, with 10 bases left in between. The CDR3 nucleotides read TGTGCCAGCAGCTCTCAGGGGACTAATTCACCCCTCCACTTT. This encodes CASSSQGTNSPLHF. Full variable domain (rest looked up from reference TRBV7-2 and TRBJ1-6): GAGVSQSPSNKVTEKGKDVELRCDPISGHTALYWYRQSLGQGLEFLIYFQGNSAPDKSGLPSDRFSAERTGGSVSTLTIQRTQQEDSAVYLCASSSQGTNSPLHFGNGTRLTVT.

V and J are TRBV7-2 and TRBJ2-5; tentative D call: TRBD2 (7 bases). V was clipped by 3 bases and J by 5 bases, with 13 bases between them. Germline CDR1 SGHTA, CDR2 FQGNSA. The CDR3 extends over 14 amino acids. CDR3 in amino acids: CASSFSPGGETQYF. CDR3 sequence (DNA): TGTGCCAGCAGCTTTAGCCCGGGGGGCGAGACCCAGTACTTC.

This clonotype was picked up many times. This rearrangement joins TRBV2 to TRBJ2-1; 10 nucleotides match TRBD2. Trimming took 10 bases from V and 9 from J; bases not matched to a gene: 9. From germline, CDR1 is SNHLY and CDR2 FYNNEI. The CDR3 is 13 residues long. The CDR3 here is CATGLAALGEQFF. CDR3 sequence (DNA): TGTGCCACCGGACTAGCGGCCTTGGGTGAGCAGTTCTTC.

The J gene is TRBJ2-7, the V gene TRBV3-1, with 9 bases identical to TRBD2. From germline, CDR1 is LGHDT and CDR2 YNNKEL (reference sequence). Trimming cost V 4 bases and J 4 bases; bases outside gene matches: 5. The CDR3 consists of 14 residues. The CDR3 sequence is CASSLISGRYEQYF. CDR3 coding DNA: TGTGCCAGCAGCCTCATTAGCGGGAGATACGAGCAGTACTTC.

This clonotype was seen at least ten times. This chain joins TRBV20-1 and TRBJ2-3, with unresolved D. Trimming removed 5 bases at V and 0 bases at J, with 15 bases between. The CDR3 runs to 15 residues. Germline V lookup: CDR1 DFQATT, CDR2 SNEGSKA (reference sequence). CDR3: CSAPPTWLSTDTQYF. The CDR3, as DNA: TGCAGTGCTCCCCCGACCTGGCTAAGCACAGATACGCAGTATTTT.

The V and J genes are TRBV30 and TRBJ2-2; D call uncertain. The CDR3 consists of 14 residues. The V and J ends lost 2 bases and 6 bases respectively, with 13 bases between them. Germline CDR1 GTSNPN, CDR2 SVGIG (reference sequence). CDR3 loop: CAWSLFQNAGELFF. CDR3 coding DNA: TGTGCCTGGAGTCTCTTTCAGAATGCCGGGGAGCTGTTTTTT. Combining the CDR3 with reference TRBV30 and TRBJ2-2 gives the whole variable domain SQTIHQWPATLVQPVGSPLSLECTVEGTSNPNLYWYRQAAGRGLQLLFYSVGIGQISSEVPQNLSASRPQDRQFILSSKKLLLSDSGFYLCAWSLFQNAGELFFGEGSRLTVL.

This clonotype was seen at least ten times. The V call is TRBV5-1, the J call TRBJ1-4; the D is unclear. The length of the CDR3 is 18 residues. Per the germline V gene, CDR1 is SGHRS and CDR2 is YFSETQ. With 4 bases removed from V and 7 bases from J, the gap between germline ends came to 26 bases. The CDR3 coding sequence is TGCGCCAGCAGCCTGCTCAAGTTAAATGACTGGGGAAGTGAAAAACTGTTTTTT. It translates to CASSLLKLNDWGSEKLFF.

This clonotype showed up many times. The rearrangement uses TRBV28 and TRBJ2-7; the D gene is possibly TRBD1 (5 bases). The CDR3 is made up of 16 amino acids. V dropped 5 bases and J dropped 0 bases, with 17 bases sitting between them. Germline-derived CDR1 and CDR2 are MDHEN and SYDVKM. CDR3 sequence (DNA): TGTGCCAGCAGTAAACCACCCTGGGGCGACTCCTACGAGCAGTACTTC. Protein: CASSKPPWGDSYEQYF.

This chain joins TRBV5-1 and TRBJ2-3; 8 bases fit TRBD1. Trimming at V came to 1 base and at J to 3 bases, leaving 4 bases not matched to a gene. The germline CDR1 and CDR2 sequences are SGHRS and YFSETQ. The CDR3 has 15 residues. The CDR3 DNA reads TGCGCCAGCAGCTTGAGGGGACAGGTAACAGATACGCAGTATTTT. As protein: CASSLRGQVTDTQYF.

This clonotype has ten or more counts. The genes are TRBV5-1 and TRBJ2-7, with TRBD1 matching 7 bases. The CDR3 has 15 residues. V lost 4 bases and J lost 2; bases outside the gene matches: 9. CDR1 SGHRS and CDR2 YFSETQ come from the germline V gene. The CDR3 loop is CASSPPGQSPYEQYF. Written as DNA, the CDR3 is TGCGCCAGCAGCCCCCCGGGACAGTCCCCCTACGAGCAGTACTTC.

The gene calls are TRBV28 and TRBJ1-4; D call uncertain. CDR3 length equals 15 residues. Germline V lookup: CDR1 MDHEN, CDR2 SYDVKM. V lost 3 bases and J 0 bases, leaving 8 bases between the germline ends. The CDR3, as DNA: TGTGCCAGCAGTTTCGTGTTTGCAACTAATGAAAAACTGTTTTTT. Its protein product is CASSFVFATNEKLFF.

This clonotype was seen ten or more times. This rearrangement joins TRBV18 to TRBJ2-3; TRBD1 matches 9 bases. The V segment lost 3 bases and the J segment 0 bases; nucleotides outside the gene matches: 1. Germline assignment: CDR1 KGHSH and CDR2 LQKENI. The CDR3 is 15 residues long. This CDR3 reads CASSPDRGSTDTQYF. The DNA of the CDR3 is TGTGCCAGCTCACCGGACAGGGGTAGCACAGATACGCAGTATTTT.

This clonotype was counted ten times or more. The CDR3 DNA reads as TGTGCCAGCAGTAACGACAGGGGTTCCTATGGCTACACCTTC. It translates to CASSNDRGSYGYTF. The chain uses TRBV6-5 and TRBJ1-2, with 8 bases identical to TRBD1. J was trimmed by 4 bases and V by 5 bases; bases with no gene match: 6. CDR1 and CDR2 (germline): MNHEY, SVGAGI. The CDR3 has 14 amino acids.

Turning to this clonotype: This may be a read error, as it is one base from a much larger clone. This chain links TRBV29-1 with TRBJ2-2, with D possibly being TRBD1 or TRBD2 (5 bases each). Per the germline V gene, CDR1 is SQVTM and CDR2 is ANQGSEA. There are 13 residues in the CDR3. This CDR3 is CGVPGRSTGELFF. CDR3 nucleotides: TGCGGCGTCCCGGGACGGAGCACCGGGGAGCTGTTTTTT.

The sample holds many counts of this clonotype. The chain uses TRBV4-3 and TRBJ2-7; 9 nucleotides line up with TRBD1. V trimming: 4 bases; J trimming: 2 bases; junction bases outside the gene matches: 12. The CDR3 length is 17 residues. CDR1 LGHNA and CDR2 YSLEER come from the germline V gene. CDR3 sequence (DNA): TGCGCCAGCAGCCGGTTCCTCGGGACAGGGACTACCTACGAGCAGTACTTC. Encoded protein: CASSRFLGTGTTYEQYF.

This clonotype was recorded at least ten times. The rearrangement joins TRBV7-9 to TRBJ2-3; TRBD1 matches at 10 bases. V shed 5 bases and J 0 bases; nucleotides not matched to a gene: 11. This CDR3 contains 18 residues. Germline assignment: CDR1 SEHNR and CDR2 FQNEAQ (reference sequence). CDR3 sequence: CASSPRDRGFPSTDTQYF. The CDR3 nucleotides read TGTGCCAGCAGCCCGAGGGACAGGGGATTTCCTAGCACAGATACGCAGTATTTT.

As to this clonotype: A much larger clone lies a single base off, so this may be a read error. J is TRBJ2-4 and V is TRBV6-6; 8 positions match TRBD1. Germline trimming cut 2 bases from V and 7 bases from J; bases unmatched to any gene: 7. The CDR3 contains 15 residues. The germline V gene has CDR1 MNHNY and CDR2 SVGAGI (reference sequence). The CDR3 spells CASSYTTGAGNIQYF. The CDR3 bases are TGTGCCAGCAGTTACACGACAGGGGCGGGGAACATTCAGTACTTC.

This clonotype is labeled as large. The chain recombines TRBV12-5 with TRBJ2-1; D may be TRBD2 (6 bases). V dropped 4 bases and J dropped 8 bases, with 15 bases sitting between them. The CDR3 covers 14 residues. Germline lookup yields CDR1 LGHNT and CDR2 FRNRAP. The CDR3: CASGSPVEGDEQFF. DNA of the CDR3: TGTGCTAGTGGTTCCCCGGTGGAGGGAGATGAGCAGTTCTTC. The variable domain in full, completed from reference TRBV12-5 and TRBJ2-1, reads DARVTQTPRHKVTEMGQEVTMRCQPILGHNTVFWYRQTMMQGLELLAYFRNRAPLDDSGMPKDRFSAEMPDATLATLKIQPSEPRDSAVYFCASGSPVEGDEQFFGPGTRLTVL.

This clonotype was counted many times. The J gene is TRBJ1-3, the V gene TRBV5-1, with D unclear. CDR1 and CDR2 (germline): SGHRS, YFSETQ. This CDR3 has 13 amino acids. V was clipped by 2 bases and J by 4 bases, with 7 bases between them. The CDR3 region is CASSFKLGNTIYF. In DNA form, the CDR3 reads TGCGCCAGCAGCTTCAAACTAGGAAACACCATATATTTT.

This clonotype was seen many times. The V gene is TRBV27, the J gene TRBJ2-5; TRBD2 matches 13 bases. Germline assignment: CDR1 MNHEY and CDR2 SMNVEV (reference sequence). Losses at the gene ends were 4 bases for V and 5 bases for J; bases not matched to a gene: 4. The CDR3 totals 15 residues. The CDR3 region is CASSSLAGGSETQYF. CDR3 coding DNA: TGTGCCAGCAGTTCACTAGCGGGGGGGTCCGAGACCCAGTACTTC.

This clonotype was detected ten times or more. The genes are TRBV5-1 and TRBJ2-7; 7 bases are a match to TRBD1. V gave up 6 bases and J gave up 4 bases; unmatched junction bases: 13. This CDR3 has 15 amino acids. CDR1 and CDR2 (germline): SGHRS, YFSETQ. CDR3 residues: CASKKMGTAQYEQYF. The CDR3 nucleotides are TGCGCCAGCAAGAAGATGGGGACAGCCCAATACGAGCAGTACTTC.